Detailed here is one T cell receptor beta chain. Its antigen is not known. The data stem from a study of T cell repertoires in cytomegalovirus infection. Looking at the study overall: Public TCR beta signatures provided an indication of both CMV infection and a matching HLA type.

TCRdb analysed the reads with MiXCR anew, one entry per CDR3 protein. This repertoire shows about 770,000 distinct CDR3 sequences, 25% to 30% found once; its top ten account for over 10%. Germline V CDR1 and CDR2: MNHNS, SASEGT. This CDR3 is built from 13 residues. The V segment lost 3 bases and the J segment 5 bases; nucleotides outside the gene matches: 3. The study's findings and limits: Ex vivo responses were dominated by HLA-C-restricted CMV-specific TCR beta clonotypes. Carriers of CMV plus the relevant HLA were identified by cumulative public TCR beta family frequency.

This material consisted of cultured CD8+ T cells from PBMCs, taken from culture after CMV antigen stimulation. The source is a human donor in good health (CMV status not recorded). Some clones in this sample may be carry-over from other donors' samples. The rearrangement uses TRBV6-1 and TRBJ1-1; 7 bases are a match to TRBD1. CDR3 in amino acids: CASSETGWTEAFF. The DNA of the CDR3 is TGTGCCAGCAGTGAGACAGGGTGGACTGAAGCTTTCTTT.